This TCR beta chain was sequenced for a study of PD-L1 blockade in urothelial cancer. At the level of the study: Atezolizumab, begun by patients in the mid-2010s, was given at 1,200 mg intravenously every 3 weeks. Specimens of blood held a median count of about 150,000 T cells. Study conclusions and caveats: Blood clones associated with the tumor expanded more at 3 weeks in durable-benefit patients.

A note on this clone: Its target is unknown.

Time point here: pretreatment peripheral blood. Synthetic TCR analog templates were spiked into all PCRs individually. Method: immunoSEQ multiplex PCR; TCRdb's copy keeps in-frame clones and lacks some. The table records 49,000 or so clones, about 86% of them present only once. CDR1 and CDR2 (germline): SNHLY, FYNNEI. CDR3 size: 15 residues. V shed 5 bases and J shed 3 bases, with 15 bases lying between them. The sample consisted of PBMCs, taken around atezolizumab (anti-PD-L1) treatment. The sequence was collected from a man in his 60s with urothelial cancer. V is TRBV2 and J is TRBJ2-3; D perhaps matches TRBD1 (6 bases). The CDR3 is CASSSPQGRTDTQYF. The CDR3 coding sequence is TGTGCCAGCAGTTCCCCACAGGGTAGGACAGATACGCAGTATTTT.